The text below deals with one T cell receptor (beta chain). This sample is part of a study of blood T cell repertoires in COVID-19. In the study overall: PBMCs, B-cell-depleted T cells, or T cells were the source of the cDNA or gDNA that made up the material.

Those enrolled in Seattle joined during active infection and were followed longitudinally afterward. TCRdb's table, derived via immunoSEQ multiplex PCR, lists solely in-frame clones and lacks some. The repertoire has approximately 300,000 clones, over 75% of them found once; the top ten carry 6.5% to 8%. The CDR3 consists of 18 residues. The germline V gene encodes CDR1 SGDLS and CDR2 YYNGEE. Losses at the gene ends were 1 base for V and 0 bases for J; bases not matched to a gene: 7. The chain uses TRBV9 and TRBJ2-2, with 9 bases that match TRBD2. This receptor was taken from a woman aged 25 to 39 with COVID-19, enrolled during active disease. The sample was peripheral blood. Here the CDR3 DNA reads TGTGCCAGCAGCGTATTAGCGGGAGTTTACCCGAACACCGGGGAGCTGTTTTTT. This codes for CASSVLAGVYPNTGELFF.